A single sample gave rise to the 19 T cell receptor beta chains below, sequenced in a study of tumor and adjacent non-tumor tissue in lung cancer (dated by TCRdb to the late 2010s). The method behind the library was multiplex PCR. Sequencing took place on an Illumina HiSeq 2500. Following protocols modified from ARM-PCR, the researchers constructed TCRbeta libraries through three rounds of nested PCR with primers (Table S4). Starting from the raw public reads, TCRdb applied fastp trimming at Q25, assembled clones with MiXCR and retained in-frame beta chains. Each entry merges the rows of one CDR3 protein and shows their most common DNA and genes. For this sample there are some 100,000 distinct CDR3 sequences; over 55% appear just once. The top ten clones comprise approximately 18% of the sample. RNA was extracted from bulk unsorted tissue and checked for quality with a NanoDrop ND-1000 and an Agilent 2100. Distant non-tumor tissue taken more than 3 cm from the tumor edge was used as the normal lung sample.

The sequenced sample consisted of distant non-tumor lung tissue. The source is a man between 25 and 39 years old with non-small cell lung cancer.

Worth noting for this clonotype: The junction does not match germline at one end; this may be a read error. This sequence joins TRBV6-2 or TRBV6-3 and TRBJ1-2; D possibly corresponds to TRBD1 (5 bases). Germline V CDR1 and CDR2: MNHEY, SVGEGT. The CDR3 contains 12 residues. The DNA of the CDR3 is TGTGCCAGCAGTTACGGGACGGATGACTACGCCTTC. It translates to CASSYGTDDYAF.

As concerns this clonotype: The CDR3 does not end in the conserved phenylalanine or tryptophan, so this is likely a read error. The DNA for the CDR3 is TGCAGCGTTGAAGAATTGTCAGGGACTGAGGCTTTCCTT. Its translation is CSVEELSGTEAFL. V and J are TRBV29-1 and TRBJ1-1, with D possibly matching TRBD1 (5 bases). The CDR3 is 13 residues long. Germline V gives CDR1 SQVTM, CDR2 ANQGSEA.

Concerning this clonotype: Likely a read error: the CDR3 ends without its conserved phenylalanine or tryptophan. The chain employs TRBV28 and TRBJ2-7, with 11 positions matching TRBD1. V dropped 4 bases and J dropped 7; count of bases not matched to a gene: 6. The germline CDR1 and CDR2 sequences are MDHEN and SYDVKM. CDR3 length equals 14 residues. The CDR3 DNA follows: TGTGCCAGCAGTTGGGGACAGGGGGTACGGGAGCAGTACCCC. Translating gives CASSWGQGVREQYP.

In the case of this clonotype: One junction end does not reproduce the germline sequence, and a read error may be involved. This chain joins TRBV11-3 and TRBJ2-5; D uncertain. CDR1 is SGHNT, CDR2 YENEEA, per germline. CDR3 length: 13 amino acids. The CDR3 DNA follows: TGTGCCAGCAACTTAGAGGCGCAAAAGACGCAGTACTTC. This encodes CASNLEAQKTQYF.

V is TRBV11-2 and J is TRBJ2-3, with D perhaps matching TRBD2 (5 bases). CDR1 is SGHAT and CDR2 is FQNNGV in the germline V gene. With 5 bases removed from V and 4 bases from J, the gap between germline ends came to 13 bases. The CDR3 loop spans 14 amino acids. CDR3 nucleotides: TGTGCCAGCAGCCCCACATACGGGGCAGATACGCAGTATTTT. Encoded protein: CASSPTYGADTQYF. Complete variable domain (other parts from reference TRBV11-2 and TRBJ2-3): EAGVAQSPRYKIIEKRQSVAFWCNPISGHATLYWYQQILGQGPKLLIQFQNNGVVDDSQLPKDRFSAERLKGVDSTLKIQPAKLEDSAVYLCASSPTYGADTQYFGPGTRLTVL.

This clonotype was observed many times. The junction departs from germline at one end; a sequencing error may be responsible. J is TRBJ1-4 and V is TRBV24-1; D gene ambiguous. Germline CDR1 and CDR2: KGHDR and SFDVKD. CDR3 length: 12 residues. For the CDR3, the DNA is TGTGCCACCAGTGATTTGAATGGAAAACTGTTTTTT. This sequence encodes CATSDLNGKLFF.

Worth noting for this clonotype: A read error may produce the germline difference seen at one junction end. The CDR3 loop is CNASDSSAYYEQYF. In DNA form, the CDR3 reads TGCAATGCTAGTGACAGTTCAGCTTACTACGAGCAGTACTTC. V and J are TRBV20-1 and TRBJ2-7; perhaps TRBD1 as D (5 bases). This CDR3 region has 14 residues. Germline CDR1 is DFQATT and CDR2 is SNEGSKA (reference sequence).

A single count supports this clonotype. This may stem from a read error, because a much larger clone lies one nucleotide away. Written as DNA, the CDR3 is TGTGCCAGCAGCAAATGGACAGGGGGCAGATACACTGAAGCTTTCTTT. Residues: CASSKWTGGRYTEAFF. The chain has TRBV12-3 or TRBV12-4 and TRBJ1-1, with 11 bases identical to TRBD1. The CDR3 sequence is 16 residues long. The V and J ends lost 6 bases and 3 bases, in that order; junction bases with no gene match: 9.

This rearrangement joins TRBV29-1 to TRBJ2-7; D uncertain. Trimming left V 7 bases short and J 3 bases short, with 10 bases between. The CDR3 spans 11 residues. Germline CDR1 and CDR2: SQVTM and ANQGSEA. The CDR3 nucleotides read TGCAGCGGTCCAGGAAACTACGAGCAGTACTTC. It is translated as CSGPGNYEQYF.

V gene TRBV30 combines with J gene TRBJ2-2, with 8 nucleotides matching TRBD2. The germline gives CDR1 GTSNPN, CDR2 SVGIG (reference sequence). The CDR3 is 15 amino acids. The ends lost 2 bases at V and 7 bases at J; junction bases unmatched: 9. The CDR3 bases are TGTGCCTGGAGTACTAGCGGAGACCATGTCGGGGAGCTGTTTTTT. It codes for CAWSTSGDHVGELFF.

On this clonotype: At one end the junction does not follow the germline gene, possibly because of a read error. This chain joins TRBV5-6 and TRBJ2-5; the D is unclear. The CDR3 runs to 13 residues. In germline, CDR1 is SGHDT, CDR2 YYEEEE. The CDR3 coding sequence is TGTGCTAGCATGCGACATGTCCAAGAGACCCAGTACTTC. It is translated as CASMRHVQETQYF. The variable domain in full, with the rest retrieved from reference TRBV5-6 and TRBJ2-5, is DAGVTQSPTHLIKTRGQQVTLRCSPKSGHDTVSWYQQALGQGPQFIFQYYEEEERQRGNFPDRFSGHQFPNYSSELNVNALLLGDSALYLCASMRHVQETQYFGPGTRLLVL.

Comment on this clonotype: At one end the junction does not follow the germline gene, possibly because of a read error. The chain links TRBV4-1 to TRBJ2-1; possible D gene TRBD1, 6 bases. The CDR3 has 16 residues. Germline CDR1 is MGHRA and CDR2 is YSYEKL. The CDR3, as DNA: TGCGCTAGCAACCAAGAGGGCCAGGGGATGCCCCGAGAGCAGTTCTTC. Protein: CASNQEGQGMPREQFF.

The V and J genes are TRBV28 and TRBJ2-2, with D possibly being TRBD2 (6 bases). Germline CDR1 and CDR2: MDHEN and SYDVKM. The CDR3 loop spans 14 amino acids. The ends were cut back, 10 bases at V and 5 bases at J, with 17 bases in the middle. Here the CDR3 DNA reads TGTGCCACCCACAGCCCACGGGGGACCGGGGAGCTGTTTTTT. Amino acid sequence: CATHSPRGTGELFF.

As regards this clonotype: This may come from a read error, since a much larger clone is one base off. V gene TRBV29-1 combines with J gene TRBJ2-1, with 10 bases that match TRBD2. Germline CDR1 and CDR2: SQVTM and ANQGSEA. There are 15 residues in the CDR3. With V trimmed by 3 bases and J by 6 bases, 8 bases remained unmatched. Written as DNA, the CDR3 is TGCAGCGTTGAGAGAGTAGCGGGAGGTCTCAATGAGCAGTTCTTC. It codes for CSVERVAGGLNEQFF.

V is TRBV11-2 and J is TRBJ1-1; tentatively, D is TRBD1 (6 bases). The V end was cut by 9 bases, the J end by 7 bases, with 18 bases between. The CDR3 has 13 residues. The germline V gene encodes CDR1 SGHAT and CDR2 FQNNGV. The CDR3 sequence is CASCLEGGFEAFF. As DNA, the CDR3 is TGTGCCAGTTGCTTAGAGGGGGGGTTTGAAGCTTTCTTT.

The CDR3, as DNA: TGTGCCAGCAGTTACTCAGGGACACTGTCCGTCGACACCGGGGAGCTGTTTTTT. It translates to CASSYSGTLSVDTGELFF. This chain uses TRBV6-6 with TRBJ2-2; tentative D call: TRBD1 (6 bases). Germline V gene sequence: CDR1 MNHNY, CDR2 SVGAGI (reference sequence). V gave up 0 bases and J gave up 3 bases, with 17 bases separating them. The CDR3 is made up of 18 amino acids.

Worth noting for this clonotype: One end of the junction fails to match germline, which may point to a read error. The chain employs TRBV10-3 and TRBJ2-4; D possibly uses TRBD1 or TRBD2 (5 bases each). Germline V gene sequence: CDR1 ENHRY, CDR2 SYGVKD. There are 15 residues in the CDR3. The CDR3 spells CTISAREGTGNIQYF. DNA for the CDR3: TGTACCATCAGTGCCCGGGAAGGGACGGGAAACATTCAGTACTTC.

A word on this clonotype: A read error may explain this, as a much larger clone is one base away. J is TRBJ2-5 and V is TRBV7-2, with 8 nucleotides matching TRBD2. The germline CDR1 and CDR2 sequences are SGHTA and FQGNSA. The CDR3 sequence is 17 residues long. Trimming at V came to 5 bases and at J to 13 bases, leaving 24 bases not matched to a gene. In nucleotides, the CDR3 is TGTGCCAGCAGCCAGAGCCTCGCTAGCGGGTTCGGGGTGGGCCGGTACTTC. It encodes CASSQSLASGFGVGRYF. Based on the CDR3 plus reference TRBV7-2 and TRBJ2-5, the full variable domain is GAGVSQSPSNKVTEKGKDVELRCDPISGHTALYWYRQSLGQGLEFLIYFQGNSAPDKSGLPSDRFSAERTGGSVSTLTIQRTQQEDSAVYLCASSQSLASGFGVGRYFGPGTRLLVL.

The V call is TRBV11-2, the J call TRBJ2-1, with 10 bases aligning to TRBD2. Trimming at V came to 5 bases and at J to 0 bases, leaving 10 bases not matched to a gene. There are 18 residues in the CDR3. Germline V gene lookup returns CDR1 SGHAT and CDR2 FQNNGV. CDR3 sequence reads: CASSRMRTSGYSYNEQFF. As DNA, the CDR3 is TGTGCCAGCAGCCGAATGCGGACTAGCGGATACTCCTACAATGAGCAGTTCTTC.